This TCR beta chain was captured in a study of cytomegalovirus exposure and HLA in healthy donors. Broader study findings: Later genetic work tied a missense DCLRE1C variant to beta-chain V and J trimming. Highly shared variants forming one cluster were likely a sequencing artifact. Later on, an analysis tied roughly 17,000 TCR beta sequences to HLA alleles at 0.05 false discovery rate.

The CDR3 contains 16 residues. With V trimmed by 8 bases and J by 1 base, 11 bases remained unmatched. Germline lookup yields CDR1 WSHSY and CDR2 SAAADI. Comments on this clone: Its specificity is unknown.

Vbeta (60) and Jbeta (13) primers were used in the PCR. Clones were sequenced by immunoSEQ multiplex PCR, and TCRdb holds only the in-frame ones, with some missing. This sample's clone table lists around 77,000 clones. These donors, healthy bone marrow donors, were studied. The TCR comes from a middle-aged man in good health and CMV-seropositive. The sample consisted of PBMCs. This chain links TRBV10-2 with TRBJ2-1; TRBD2 aligns across 7 bases. The CDR3 reads CASASLAGESYNEQFF. CDR3 bases: TGCGCCAGCGCCTCCTTGGCGGGAGAGTCCTACAATGAGCAGTTCTTC.